The clone carrying this T cell receptor (beta chain) has only a few counts. What it binds is not known. This sample was taken from a study of T cells after yellow fever vaccination. Points from the study as a whole: It was a weaker secondary response, yet one that peaked faster, at day 5 versus 15. Booster sampling recovered most clones from primary vaccination (under 97% CD4, approximately 90% CD8).

V gave up 1 base and J gave up 1 base, with 13 bases separating them. CDR1 is SGHTA, CDR2 FQGNSA, per germline. The CDR3 is 16 residues long. A universal primer site and UMIs were added as TCR cDNA was made by 5'RACE template switching. TCRdb fed the 5' RACE reads into MiXCR, producing one record per CDR3 protein. This repertoire shows fewer than 450,000 distinct CDR3 sequences, roughly 11% found once; its top ten account for around 19%. The sequence derives from a man younger than 30 who received the YFV17D yellow fever vaccine. The chain joins TRBV7-2 to TRBJ1-1; TRBD1 is a possible D gene (5 bases). The source was PBMCs, collected on the day of the first yellow fever vaccination. CDR3 nucleotide sequence: TGTGCCAGCAGCTTAGTAGGCGGGGCCAGGAACACTGAAGCTTTCTTT. Translating it yields CASSLVGGARNTEAFF.